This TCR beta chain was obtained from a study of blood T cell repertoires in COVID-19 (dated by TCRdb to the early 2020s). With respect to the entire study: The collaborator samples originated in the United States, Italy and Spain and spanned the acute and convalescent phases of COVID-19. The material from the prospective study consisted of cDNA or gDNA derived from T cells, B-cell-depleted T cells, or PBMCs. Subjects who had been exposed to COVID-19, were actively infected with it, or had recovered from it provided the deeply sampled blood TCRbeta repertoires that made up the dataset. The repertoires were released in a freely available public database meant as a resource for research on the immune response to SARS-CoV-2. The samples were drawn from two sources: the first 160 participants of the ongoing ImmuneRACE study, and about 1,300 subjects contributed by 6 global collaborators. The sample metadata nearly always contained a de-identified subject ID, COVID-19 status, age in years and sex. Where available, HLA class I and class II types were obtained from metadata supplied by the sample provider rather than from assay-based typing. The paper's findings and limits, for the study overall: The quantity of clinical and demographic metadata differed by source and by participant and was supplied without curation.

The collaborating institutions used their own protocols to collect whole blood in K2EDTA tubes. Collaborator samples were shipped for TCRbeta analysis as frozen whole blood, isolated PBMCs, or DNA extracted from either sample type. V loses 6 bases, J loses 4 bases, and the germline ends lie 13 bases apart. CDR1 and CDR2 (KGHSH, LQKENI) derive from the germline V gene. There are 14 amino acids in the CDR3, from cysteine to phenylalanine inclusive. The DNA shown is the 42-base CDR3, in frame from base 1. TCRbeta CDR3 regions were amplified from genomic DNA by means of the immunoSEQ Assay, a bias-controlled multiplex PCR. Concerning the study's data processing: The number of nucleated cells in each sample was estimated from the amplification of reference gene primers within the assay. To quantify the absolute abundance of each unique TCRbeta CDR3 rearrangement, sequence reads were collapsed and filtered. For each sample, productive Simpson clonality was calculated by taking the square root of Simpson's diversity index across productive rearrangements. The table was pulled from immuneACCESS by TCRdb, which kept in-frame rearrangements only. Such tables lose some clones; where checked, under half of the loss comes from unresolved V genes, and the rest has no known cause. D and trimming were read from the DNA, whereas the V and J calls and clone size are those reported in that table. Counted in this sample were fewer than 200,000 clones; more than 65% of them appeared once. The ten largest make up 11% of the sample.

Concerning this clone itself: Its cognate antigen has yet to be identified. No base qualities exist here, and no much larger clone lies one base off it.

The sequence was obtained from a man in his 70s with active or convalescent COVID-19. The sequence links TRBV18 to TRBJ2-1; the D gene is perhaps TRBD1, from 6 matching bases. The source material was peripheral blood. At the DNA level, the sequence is TGTGCCAGCTCGCCGGGACACATGTACAATGAGCAGTTCTTC. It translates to CASSPGHMYNEQFF.